These 17 T cell receptor beta chains were all obtained from the same sample, sequenced in a study of cytomegalovirus exposure and HLA in healthy donors. The PCR contained 60 Vbeta and 13 Jbeta primers. TCRdb's copy holds only in-frame clones and misses some; the assay was immunoSEQ multiplex PCR. Its clone listing holds 40,000 to 60,000 clones. Sequencing was performed on PBMCs. All receptors come from a male donor in good health and CMV-seropositive.

This chain connects TRBV19 to TRBJ2-1, with D maybe TRBD2 (5 bases). The CDR3 is 16 residues long. Germline V gene data show CDR1 as LNHDA and CDR2 as SQIVND (reference sequence). V lost 0 bases, J lost 4 bases, and 13 bases lay in between. The CDR3, as DNA: TGTGCCAGTAGTATAGATGTAGCGCTGGGGTACAATGAGCAGTTCTTC. As protein: CASSIDVALGYNEQFF.

The chain links TRBV7-9 to TRBJ1-6; D is undetermined. V lost 5 bases, J lost 2 bases, and 19 bases lay in between. The CDR3 length is 18 residues. CDR1 is SEHNR and CDR2 is FQNEAQ in the germline V gene (reference sequence). The CDR3: CASSLGPIRVPYNSPLHF. In DNA, the CDR3 is TGTGCCAGCAGCCTAGGCCCTATCCGGGTCCCCTATAATTCACCCCTCCACTTT.

The chain joins TRBV7-8 to TRBJ1-4; 11 bases are shared with TRBD1. The CDR3 has 15 residues. From germline, CDR1 is SGHVS and CDR2 FQNEAQ. Losses at the gene ends were 5 bases for V and 5 bases for J; bases not matched to a gene: 4. The CDR3 DNA follows: TGTGCCAGCAGCCCGGGGGACAGGGGGAATGAAAAACTGTTTTTT. Protein product: CASSPGDRGNEKLFF.

The chain employs TRBV18 and TRBJ2-2; maybe TRBD1 (5 bases). Germline-derived CDR1 and CDR2 are KGHSH and LQKENI. This CDR3 region has 14 residues. Trimming left V 2 bases short and J 3 bases short, with 7 bases between. CDR3 bases: TGTGCCAGCTCACCAATACAGGACACCGGGGAGCTGTTTTTT. Amino acid sequence: CASSPIQDTGELFF.

In DNA form, the CDR3 reads TGTGCCAGCAGTGCTCCCTTGGGCAATCCGAACACCGGGGAGCTGTTTTTT. It translates to CASSAPLGNPNTGELFF. The chain joins TRBV28 to TRBJ2-2; D remains unclear. V lost 5 bases and J 0 bases, leaving 16 bases between the germline ends. CDR3 length equals 17 residues. CDR1 MDHEN and CDR2 SYDVKM come from the germline V gene.

The J gene is TRBJ2-3, the V gene TRBV15; D possibly corresponds to TRBD2 (5 bases). Trimming removed 3 bases at V and 0 bases at J, with 10 bases between. CDR3 length equals 15 residues. The germline CDR1 and CDR2 sequences are LNHNV and YYDKDF (reference sequence). The CDR3 loop reads CATSSAGVSTDTQYF. CDR3 sequence (DNA): TGTGCCACCAGCAGTGCCGGGGTTAGCACAGATACGCAGTATTTT.

This sequence joins TRBV30 and TRBJ1-1, with 8 positions matching TRBD1. This CDR3 spans 15 amino acids. Per germline, CDR1 GTSNPN and CDR2 SVGIG (reference sequence). The trim removed 2 bases at V and 4 bases at J, leaving 9 bases unmatched. The CDR3 DNA follows: TGTGCCTGGAGTCTGGCAGGGGGCGCCGGCACTGAAGCTTTCTTT. The encoded protein is CAWSLAGGAGTEAFF.

This chain links TRBV19 with TRBJ1-5; TRBD1 matches at 8 bases. This CDR3 comprises 15 residues. Germline V gene sequence: CDR1 LNHDA, CDR2 SQIVND (reference sequence). The trim removed 4 bases at V and 7 bases at J, leaving 9 bases unmatched. The DNA of the CDR3 is TGTGCCAGTAGTAGTCAAACGACAGGGGAACAGCCCCAGCATTTT. The encoded protein is CASSSQTTGEQPQHF.

CDR3 nucleotide sequence: TGTGCCTGGGGTACTAGCAATGAGCAGTTCTTC. This gives the protein CAWGTSNEQFF. The V gene is TRBV30, the J gene TRBJ2-1; weak D call: TRBD2 (5 bases). The CDR3 length is 11 residues. Trimming took 5 bases from V and 6 from J, leaving 8 bases between them. Germline V CDR1 and CDR2: GTSNPN, SVGIG (reference sequence).

This CDR3 reads CATTGRGIYEQYF. The CDR3 DNA reads TGTGCCACCACAGGGAGGGGGATCTACGAGCAGTACTTC. The chain recombines TRBV19 with TRBJ2-7; D is possibly TRBD2 (7 bases). V was pared by 10 bases and J by 3 bases, with 16 bases between. The CDR3 extends over 13 amino acids. Germline CDR1 is LNHDA and CDR2 is SQIVND (reference sequence).

The V gene is TRBV9, the J gene TRBJ1-2; possibly TRBD1 for D (5 bases). The germline V gene encodes CDR1 SGDLS and CDR2 YYNGEE. Trimming pared 4 bases from V and 7 bases from J, leaving 11 bases between. The CDR3 sequence is 12 residues long. The CDR3 reads CASSPQGGGYTF. CDR3 in DNA: TGTGCCAGCAGCCCTCAGGGTGGTGGCTACACCTTC.

The chain carries TRBV7-8 and TRBJ1-1; D unresolved. Trimming pared 1 base from V and 0 bases from J, leaving 9 bases between. Germline CDR1 SGHVS, CDR2 FQNEAQ. This CDR3 spans 15 amino acids. The CDR3 reads CASSLGGLLNTEAFF. DNA for the CDR3: TGTGCCAGCAGCTTAGGAGGGCTGTTGAACACTGAAGCTTTCTTT.

This CDR3 is CASSFSGALSGQYF. The CDR3 nucleotides read TGTGCCAGCAGTTTTAGCGGGGCCCTTTCGGGGCAGTACTTC. The chain recombines TRBV27 with TRBJ2-7, with TRBD2 matching over 8 bases. V lost 3 bases and J lost 9; bases outside the gene matches: 10. The CDR3 totals 14 residues. The germline gives CDR1 MNHEY, CDR2 SMNVEV (reference sequence).

The rearrangement joins TRBV7-2 to TRBJ2-3, with 9 bases identical to TRBD2. The CDR3 is 19 residues long. The V segment lost 5 bases and the J segment 2 bases; nucleotides outside the gene matches: 17. Germline V gene data show CDR1 as SGHTA and CDR2 as FQGNSA. CDR3 region: CASSPGGGGGAILTDTQYF. DNA for the CDR3: TGTGCCAGCAGCCCCGGAGGTGGCGGGGGGGCCATTCTCACAGATACGCAGTATTTT.

This chain uses TRBV19 with TRBJ2-7; D is possibly TRBD2 (6 bases). Trimming stripped 1 base from V and 3 bases from J, with 10 bases between. The CDR3 length is 14 residues. Per the germline V gene, CDR1 is LNHDA and CDR2 is SQIVND (reference sequence). CDR3 in DNA: TGTGCCAGTAGTATAGTGGCGGGGCTCTACGAGCAGTACTTC. It specifies CASSIVAGLYEQYF.

The chain employs TRBV5-1 and TRBJ1-2; the match to TRBD1 covers 7 bases. This CDR3 spans 15 amino acids. With V trimmed by 4 bases and J by 0 bases, 6 bases remained unmatched. Germline assignment: CDR1 SGHRS and CDR2 YFSETQ. CDR3: CASSPGTAANYGYTF. CDR3 nucleotides: TGCGCCAGCAGCCCCGGGACAGCCGCTAACTATGGCTACACCTTC.

The rearrangement links TRBV5-1 to TRBJ1-1; D is undetermined. Germline CDR1 and CDR2: SGHRS and YFSETQ. The CDR3 spans 15 residues. The V end lost 0 bases, the J end lost 0 bases, and 9 bases lay between the germline ends. This CDR3 is CASSLDMGVNTEAFF. DNA for the CDR3: TGCGCCAGCAGCTTGGATATGGGCGTGAACACTGAAGCTTTCTTT.